This TCR beta chain was found in a study of T cell repertoires in cytomegalovirus infection. Study-wide background: In the study, CMV epitopes included recently identified HLA-C-restricted and well-studied HLA-B-restricted ones. Signatures in public TCR beta sequences pointed to both CMV infection and matching HLA type. The study's findings and limits: The ex vivo response was dominated by HLA-C-restricted CMV-specific TCR beta clonotypes. Summed public TCR beta family frequency identified CMV carriers bearing the relevant HLA.

V was pared by 7 bases and J by 2 bases, with 18 bases between. CDR1 is SQVTM, CDR2 ANQGSEA, per germline. This CDR3 comprises 14 residues. Concerning this clonotype itself: Its target is not known.

TCRdb fed the reads into MiXCR, producing one record per CDR3 protein. The sample records about 770,000 distinct CDR3 sequences, about 29% being singletons. The V gene is TRBV29-1, the J gene TRBJ2-7; D is possibly TRBD1 (5 bases). The receptor's source is a human donor in good health (CMV status not recorded). Some clones in this sample may be carry-over from other donors' samples. The sample consisted of cultured CD8+ T cells from PBMCs, taken from culture after CMV antigen stimulation. Written as DNA, the CDR3 is TGCAGCGCCCCTGATGTAGGGGCCACCTACGAGCAGTACTTC. This codes for CSAPDVGATYEQYF.